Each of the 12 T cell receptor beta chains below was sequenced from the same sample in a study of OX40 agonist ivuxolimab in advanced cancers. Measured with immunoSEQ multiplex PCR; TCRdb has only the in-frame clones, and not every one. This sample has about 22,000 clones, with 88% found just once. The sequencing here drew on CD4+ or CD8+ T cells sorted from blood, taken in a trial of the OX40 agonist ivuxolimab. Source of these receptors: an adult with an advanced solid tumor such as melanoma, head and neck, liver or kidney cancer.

DNA of the CDR3: TGTGCCAGCAGCGCCCACATTGGGACCTTTATAGATACGCAGTATTTT. Protein: CASSAHIGTFIDTQYF. The chain couples TRBV9 to TRBJ2-3, with D perhaps given as TRBD1 or TRBD2 (5 bases each). The germline CDR1 and CDR2 sequences are SGDLS and YYNGEE. V shed 3 bases and J shed 5 bases, with 19 bases lying between them. The CDR3 has 16 amino acids.

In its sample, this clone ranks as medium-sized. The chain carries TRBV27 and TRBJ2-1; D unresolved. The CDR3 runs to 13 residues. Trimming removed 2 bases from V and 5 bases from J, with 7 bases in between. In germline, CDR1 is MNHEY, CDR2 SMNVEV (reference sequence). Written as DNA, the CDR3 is TGTGCCAGCAGTTTAACGCCAAACAATGAGCAGTTCTTC. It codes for CASSLTPNNEQFF.

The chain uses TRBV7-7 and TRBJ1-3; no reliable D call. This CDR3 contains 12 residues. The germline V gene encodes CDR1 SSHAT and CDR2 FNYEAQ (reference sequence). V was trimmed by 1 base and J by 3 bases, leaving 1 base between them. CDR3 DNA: TGTGCCAGCAGCTTAGGTGGAAACACCATATATTTT. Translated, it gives CASSLGGNTIYF.

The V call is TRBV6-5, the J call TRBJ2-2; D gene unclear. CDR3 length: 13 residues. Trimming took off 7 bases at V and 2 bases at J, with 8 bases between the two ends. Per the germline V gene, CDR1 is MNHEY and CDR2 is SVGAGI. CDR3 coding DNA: TGTGCCAGCAAGGCCTCAAACACCGGGGAGCTGTTTTTT. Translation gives CASKASNTGELFF.

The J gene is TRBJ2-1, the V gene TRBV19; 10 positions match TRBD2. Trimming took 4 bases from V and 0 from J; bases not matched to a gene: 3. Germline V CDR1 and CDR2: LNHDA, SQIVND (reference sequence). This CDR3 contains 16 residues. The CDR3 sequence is CASSTSGGSSYNEQFF. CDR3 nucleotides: TGTGCCAGTAGTACTAGCGGGGGAAGCTCCTACAATGAGCAGTTCTTC.

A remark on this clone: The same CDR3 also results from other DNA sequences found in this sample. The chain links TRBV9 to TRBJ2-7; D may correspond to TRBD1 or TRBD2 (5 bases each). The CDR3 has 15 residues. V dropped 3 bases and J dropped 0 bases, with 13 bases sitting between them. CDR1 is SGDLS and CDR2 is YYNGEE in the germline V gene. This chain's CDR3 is CASSAGRASSYEQYF. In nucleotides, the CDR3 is TGTGCCAGCAGCGCGGGGCGGGCGAGCTCCTACGAGCAGTACTTC.

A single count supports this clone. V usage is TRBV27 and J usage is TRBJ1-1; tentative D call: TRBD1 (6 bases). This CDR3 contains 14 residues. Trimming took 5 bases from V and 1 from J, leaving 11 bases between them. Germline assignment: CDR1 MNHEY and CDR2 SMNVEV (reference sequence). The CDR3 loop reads CASSPLDRNTEAFF. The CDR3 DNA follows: TGTGCCAGCAGTCCCCTGGACAGGAACACTGAAGCTTTCTTT.

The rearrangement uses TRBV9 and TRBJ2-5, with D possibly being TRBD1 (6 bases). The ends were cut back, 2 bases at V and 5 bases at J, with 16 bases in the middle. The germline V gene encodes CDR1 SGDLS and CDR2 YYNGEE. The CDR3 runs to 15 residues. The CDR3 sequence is CASSVDGAGAETQYF. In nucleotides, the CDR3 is TGTGCCAGCAGCGTTGATGGGGCAGGGGCGGAGACCCAGTACTTC.

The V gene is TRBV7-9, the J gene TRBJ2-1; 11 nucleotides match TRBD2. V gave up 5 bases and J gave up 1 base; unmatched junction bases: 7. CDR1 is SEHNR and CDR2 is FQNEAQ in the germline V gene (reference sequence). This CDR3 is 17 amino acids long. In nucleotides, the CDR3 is TGTGCCAGCAGCCCCCTGACTAGCGGGGTTTCCTACAATGAGCAGTTCTTC. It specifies CASSPLTSGVSYNEQFF. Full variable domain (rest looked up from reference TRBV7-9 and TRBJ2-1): DTGVSQNPRHKITKRGQNVTFRCDPISEHNRLYWYRQTLGQGPEFLTYFQNEAQLEKSRLLSDRFSAERPKGSFSTLEIQRTEQGDSAMYLCASSPLTSGVSYNEQFFGPGTRLTVL.

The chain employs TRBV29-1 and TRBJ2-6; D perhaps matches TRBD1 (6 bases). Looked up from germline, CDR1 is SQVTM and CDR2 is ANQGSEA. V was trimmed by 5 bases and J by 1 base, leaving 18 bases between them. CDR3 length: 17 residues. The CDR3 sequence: CSVLQGHDKSGANVLTF. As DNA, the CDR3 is TGCAGCGTTCTACAGGGCCATGATAAATCTGGGGCCAACGTCCTGACTTTC.

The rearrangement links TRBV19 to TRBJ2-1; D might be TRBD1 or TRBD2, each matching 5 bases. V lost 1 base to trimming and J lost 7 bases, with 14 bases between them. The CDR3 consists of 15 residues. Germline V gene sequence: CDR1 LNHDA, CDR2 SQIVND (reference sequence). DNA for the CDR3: TGTGCCAGTAGTATAGCCCTGGGACGGGTAAATGAGCAGTTCTTC. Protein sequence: CASSIALGRVNEQFF.

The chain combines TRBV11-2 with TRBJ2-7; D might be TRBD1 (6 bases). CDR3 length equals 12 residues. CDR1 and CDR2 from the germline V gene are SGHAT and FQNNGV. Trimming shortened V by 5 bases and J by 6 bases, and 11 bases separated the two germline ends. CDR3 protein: CASSTWTVEQYF. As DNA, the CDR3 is TGTGCCAGCAGCACCTGGACAGTCGAGCAGTACTTC.